The clone carrying this T cell receptor (beta chain) was picked up one time. Its antigen is currently unknown. The same CDR3 is also encoded by other DNA sequences in this sample. The record originates from a study of cytomegalovirus exposure and HLA in healthy donors. The PCR employed 60 Vbeta primers together with 13 Jbeta primers. Sequencing was performed with immunoSEQ multiplex PCR; in TCRdb, only in-frame clones are kept and a portion is missing. Here the sample spans about 120,000 clones, approximately 81% being singletons. The germline gives CDR1 KGHSH, CDR2 LQKENI. V lost 3 bases, J lost 1 base, and 9 bases lay in between. CDR3 length: 14 residues. The donors, nominally healthy at sampling, likely had unrecorded immune exposures. Whole-study results and caveats: The study flagged some 170 TCR beta chains as cytomegalovirus-associated.

The sequencing input was PBMCs. The chain links TRBV18 to TRBJ1-1; D is uncertain. The sequence came from a man aged 25-45 years in good health and CMV-seropositive. The CDR3 region is CASSPGGGNTEAFF. The CDR3 DNA reads as TGTGCCAGCTCACCGGGAGGAGGGAACACTGAAGCTTTCTTT.